The rows below give T cell receptor beta chains drawn from one sample of a study of cytomegalovirus exposure and HLA in healthy donors. Clones were sequenced by immunoSEQ multiplex PCR, and TCRdb holds only the in-frame ones, with some missing. The sample yields around 130,000 clones, 70% to 80% seen once. The specimen was PBMCs. The receptors come from a woman aged 55 to 70 in good health and CMV-seronegative. The CDR3 runs from the conserved cysteine through the conserved F or W. Each record gives: V gene, CDR3 protein.

TRBV13	CASSHGTRDGNTIYF
TRBV6-5	CASSYSGQGGGYTF
TRBV7-8	CASSSSRLAGNNEQFF
TRBV7-9	CASSSPTSGRFDEQFF
TRBV6-1	CASSGVGEAFF
TRBV7-3	CASSLYSRGQSSYEQYF
TRBV4-1	CASSRVNEQFF
TRBV5-4	CASSPTGGVGYTF
TRBV28	CASTPHWTGGKYEQYF
TRBV14	CASRLDSSGNTIYF
TRBV6-1	CASSAVLAGGPREQYF
TRBV9	CASSFGGSPNYGYTF
TRBV5-6	CASSLETGTNTGELFF
TRBV11-2	CASSFGQGRILAEAFF
TRBV10-1	CASSESVSSGSYEQYF
TRBV28	CASIQAGAGGSLEQYF
TRBV5-1	CASSLVVRGETQYF
TRBV28	CASSSPSRTGISQSYNEQFF
TRBV7-6	CASSLVLGAYNEQFF
TRBV5-1	CASSLSGTSVRDTQYF
TRBV29-1	CSVWDRGSTGELFF
TRBV6-5	CASRAGQGDTGELFF
TRBV5-1	CASSFDRDTQYF
TRBV9	CASSFHGGPGTGELFF
TRBV2	CASRGIDNYEQYF
TRBV30	CAWTPGQGEAFF